The 5 T cell receptor beta chains below were found in one sample sequenced in a study of blood T cells in healthy people across ages. Using a J-beta primer mix together with a sample-barcoded 5' primer, a second PCR was run for 7 to 11 cycles. TCRdb used MiXCR to reprocess the 5' RACE reads, holding one entry per CDR3 protein. The table lists around 850,000 distinct CDR3 sequences, approximately 35% of them singletons. The sample taken for sequencing was blood. The origin of the receptors is a young man in good health.

On this clonotype itself: Since a much larger clone is just one base distant, this may be a read error. This rearrangement joins TRBV12-3 or TRBV12-4 to TRBJ2-7; D might be TRBD1 or TRBD2, each matching 6 bases. The J call may be wrong; the DNA end is better matched by TRBJ2-5. CDR3 length: 14 amino acids. CDR3 in amino acids: CASSSTGARGTQYF. The CDR3 DNA reads TGTGCCAGCAGTTCTACGGGGGCCCGAGGGACCCAGTACTTC.

The rearrangement links TRBV2 to TRBJ1-2; 10 bases align to TRBD1. The CDR3 totals 16 residues. With 5 bases clipped from V and 2 bases from J, the junction kept 8 bases outside the gene matches. The germline V gene has CDR1 SNHLY and CDR2 FYNNEI. The CDR3, as DNA: TGTGCCAGCAGTCCTCAGGGGGGACAGGGGAACTATGGCTACACCTTC. Translated: CASSPQGGQGNYGYTF.

This chain joins TRBV25-1 and TRBJ1-2; D uncertain. V lost 3 bases to trimming and J lost 4 bases, with 9 bases between them. CDR3 length: 13 residues. Germline CDR1 and CDR2: MGHDK and SYGVNS. This CDR3 reads CASSDFGSYGYTF. The CDR3 DNA reads TGTGCCAGCAGTGACTTTGGCAGCTATGGCTACACCTTC.

This chain joins TRBV30 and TRBJ1-4; D remains ambiguous. The CDR3 length is 10 residues. Germline-derived CDR1 and CDR2 are GTSNPN and SVGIG (reference sequence). The V and J ends lost 4 bases and 8 bases respectively, with 5 bases between them. CDR3 in DNA: TGTGCCTGGAAGACGGAAAAACTGTTTTTT. Translated: CAWKTEKLFF.

This clonotype has just a few counts. The chain links TRBV3-1 to TRBJ2-3; D uncertain. The CDR3 loop spans 16 amino acids. Trimming stripped 4 bases from V and 2 bases from J, with 16 bases between. Germline assignment: CDR1 LGHDT and CDR2 YNNKEL (reference sequence). CDR3 in DNA: TGTGCCAGCAGCCCCCGACCCACAACCCTCACAGATACGCAGTATTTT. As protein: CASSPRPTTLTDTQYF.